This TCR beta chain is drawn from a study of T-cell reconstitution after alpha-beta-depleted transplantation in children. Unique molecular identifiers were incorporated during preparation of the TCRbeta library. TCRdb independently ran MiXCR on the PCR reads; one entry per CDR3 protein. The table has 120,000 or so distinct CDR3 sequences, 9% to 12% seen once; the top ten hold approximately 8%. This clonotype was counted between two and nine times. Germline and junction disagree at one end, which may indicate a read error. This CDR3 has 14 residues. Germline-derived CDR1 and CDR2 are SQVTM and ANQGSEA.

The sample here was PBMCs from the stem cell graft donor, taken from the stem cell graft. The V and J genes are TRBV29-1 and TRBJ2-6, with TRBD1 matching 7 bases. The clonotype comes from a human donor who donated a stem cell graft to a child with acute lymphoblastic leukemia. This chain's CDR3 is CSVEGGSGANGLTF. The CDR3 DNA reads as TGCAGCGTGGAAGGGGGCTCTGGGGCCAACGGCCTGACTTTC.